One sample yielded the 6 T cell receptor beta chains listed below, sequenced in a study of control samples from healthy donors and cancer patients. Only in-frame clones appear in the TCRdb table, and some are missing; sequencing was by immunoSEQ multiplex PCR. Among 150,000 to 200,000 clones listed, roughly 88% were seen once. Sequenced material: blood. The receptors were sampled from a woman in her 30s in good health.

The chain carries TRBV5-5 and TRBJ2-1; D call uncertain. Trimming took off 2 bases at V and 7 bases at J, with 13 bases between the two ends. The CDR3 contains 14 residues. Germline loops: CDR1 SGHKS, CDR2 YYEKEE (reference sequence). As DNA, the CDR3 is TGTGCCAGCAGCTTAGGAGCGCTGGGAAATGAGCAGTTCTTC. Translated, it gives CASSLGALGNEQFF.

This chain uses TRBV9 with TRBJ2-1; D gene uncertain. CDR3 size: 13 residues. V lost 0 bases and J 6 bases, leaving 7 bases between the germline ends. Looked up from germline, CDR1 is SGDLS and CDR2 is YYNGEE. The CDR3: CASSVVSGNEQFF. CDR3 DNA sequence: TGTGCCAGCAGCGTAGTCTCGGGCAATGAGCAGTTCTTC.

On this clone itself: One end of the junction does not line up with germline, which may come from a read error. The sample holds other DNA sequences that translate to the same CDR3. This CDR3 is CASSGLKVGTQYF. The CDR3 bases are TGCGCCAGCAGCGGCCTCAAGGTTGGGACCCAGTACTTC. The chain has TRBV2 and TRBJ2-5; D might be TRBD2 (5 bases). Germline CDR1 is SNHLY and CDR2 is FYNNEI. The length of the CDR3 is 13 residues.

The chain combines TRBV24-1 with TRBJ1-2; D is uncertain. Between the trimmed V and J ends, which lost 4 bases and 0 bases, there was a span of 2 bases. The CDR3 is 12 residues long. The V gene's germline CDR1 is KGHDR and CDR2 SFDVKD. DNA for the CDR3: TGTGCCACCAGTGAGGCTAACTATGGCTACACCTTC. Translating it yields CATSEANYGYTF.

This rearrangement joins TRBV28 to TRBJ2-1; 10 positions match TRBD1. With 6 bases clipped from V and 8 bases from J, the junction kept 7 bases outside the gene matches. Germline CDR1 reads MDHEN; CDR2 reads SYDVKM. The CDR3 runs 14 residues. In nucleotides, the CDR3 is TGTGCCAGCAGCCTCCCTGGGACAGGGGATGAGCAGTTCTTC. Translation gives CASSLPGTGDEQFF. The whole variable domain, remainder taken from reference TRBV28 and TRBJ2-1, is DVKVTQSSRYLVKRTGEKVFLECVQDMDHENMFWYRQDPGLGLRLIYFSYDVKMKEKGDIPEGYSVSREKKERFSLILESASTNQTSMYLCASSLPGTGDEQFFGPGTRLTVL.

V and J are TRBV5-6 and TRBJ1-5, with D hard to call. Per germline, CDR1 SGHDT and CDR2 YYEEEE. Trimming pared 0 bases from V and 0 bases from J, leaving 16 bases between. The CDR3 loop spans 18 amino acids. This CDR3 is CASSLAGIPDPSNQPQHF. The CDR3 region has the DNA TGTGCCAGCAGCTTGGCCGGCATACCAGACCCTAGCAATCAGCCCCAGCATTTT.